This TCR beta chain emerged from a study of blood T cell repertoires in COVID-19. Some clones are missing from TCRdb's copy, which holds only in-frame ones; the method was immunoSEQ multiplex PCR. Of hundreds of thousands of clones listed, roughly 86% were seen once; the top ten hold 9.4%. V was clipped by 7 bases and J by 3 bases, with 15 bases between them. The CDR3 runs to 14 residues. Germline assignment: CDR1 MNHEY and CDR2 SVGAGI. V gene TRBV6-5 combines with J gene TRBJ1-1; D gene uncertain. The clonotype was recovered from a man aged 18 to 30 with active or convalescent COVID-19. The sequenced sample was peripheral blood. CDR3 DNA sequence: TGTGCCAGCAAGCGTATTGGTTTGGACACTGAAGCTTTCTTT. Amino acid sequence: CASKRIGLDTEAFF.